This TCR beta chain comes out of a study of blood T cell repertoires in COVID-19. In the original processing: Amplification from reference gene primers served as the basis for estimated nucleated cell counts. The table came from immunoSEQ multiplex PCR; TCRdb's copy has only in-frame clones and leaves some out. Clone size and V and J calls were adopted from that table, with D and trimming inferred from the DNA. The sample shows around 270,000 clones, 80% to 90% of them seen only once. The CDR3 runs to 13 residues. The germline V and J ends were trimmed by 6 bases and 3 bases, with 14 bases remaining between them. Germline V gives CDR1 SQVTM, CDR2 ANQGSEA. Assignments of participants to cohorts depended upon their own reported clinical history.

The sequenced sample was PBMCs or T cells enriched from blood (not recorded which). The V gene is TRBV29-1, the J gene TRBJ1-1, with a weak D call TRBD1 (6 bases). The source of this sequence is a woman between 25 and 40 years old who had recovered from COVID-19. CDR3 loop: CSVVPKGDTEAFF. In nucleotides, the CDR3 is TGCAGCGTCGTACCAAAGGGGGACACTGAAGCTTTCTTT.